This TCR beta chain was recorded in a study of a mutant IDH1 vaccine in newly diagnosed glioma. Overall study context: Former treatment meant radiotherapy, temozolomide, or both; the majority had gotten both.

The table came from immunoSEQ multiplex PCR; TCRdb's copy has only in-frame clones and leaves some out. The repertoire includes about 15,000 clones, 75% to 90% of them detected once, and 9% sits in the top ten. In germline, CDR1 is SGDLS, CDR2 YYNGEE. Trimming shortened V by 2 bases and J by 1 base, and 5 bases separated the two germline ends. The CDR3 has 13 amino acids. Time point specified: baseline, week 1 (first vaccination visit). Noted treatment: pre-vaccination baseline after standard-of-care therapy. The V gene is TRBV9, the J gene TRBJ2-3; D remains ambiguous. This TCR came from a woman aged 40 to 50 with glioma. Some clones in this sample may be carry-over from other donors' samples. The sample was PBMCs, taken from a glioma patient treated with radiotherapy, temozolomide or both. The CDR3 DNA reads TGTGCCAGCAGCGTCTCGCGCACAGATACGCAGTATTTT. Translation gives CASSVSRTDTQYF.